This T cell receptor beta chain appears in the sequencing data of a study of vaccination effects on CD4 cells after COVID-19. As for the study in general: After the second dose, samples were taken at median day 72. Overall study results and limits: A shortage of convalescent patients and an absence of early post-infection timepoints characterized the study.

ViraFEST expansion of antigen-specific CD4+ T cells with viral peptide pools preceded sequencing. Having been cultured for 10 days, the cells underwent CD4+ T cell isolation. Two-dose vaccination with either BNT162b2 or mRNA-1273 was given to the participants. Negative nucleocapsid antibody tests before and after vaccination confirmed no previous SARS-CoV-2 infection. Fresh IL-2-containing medium replaced half the medium on days 3 and 7. Only in-frame clones appear in the TCRdb table, and some are missing; sequencing was by immunoSEQ multiplex PCR. The sample shows 25,000 to 30,000 clones, around 75% of them seen only once. About this clone: Its antigen is currently unknown.

The V gene lost 5 bases and the J gene lost 4 bases, with 8 bases spanning the gap. The CDR3 spans 13 residues. Per the germline V gene, CDR1 is SGHVS and CDR2 is FQNEAQ. The sample here was CD4+ T cells from PBMCs cultured with HCoV-229E spike peptides, taken after COVID-19 vaccination. This rearrangement joins TRBV7-8 to TRBJ1-4; D may be TRBD1 (6 bases). This receptor was identified in a human donor who received a COVID-19 vaccine. CDR3 in amino acids: CASSDRLNEKLFF. The CDR3 DNA is TGTGCCAGCAGCGACAGGCTTAATGAAAAACTGTTTTTT.